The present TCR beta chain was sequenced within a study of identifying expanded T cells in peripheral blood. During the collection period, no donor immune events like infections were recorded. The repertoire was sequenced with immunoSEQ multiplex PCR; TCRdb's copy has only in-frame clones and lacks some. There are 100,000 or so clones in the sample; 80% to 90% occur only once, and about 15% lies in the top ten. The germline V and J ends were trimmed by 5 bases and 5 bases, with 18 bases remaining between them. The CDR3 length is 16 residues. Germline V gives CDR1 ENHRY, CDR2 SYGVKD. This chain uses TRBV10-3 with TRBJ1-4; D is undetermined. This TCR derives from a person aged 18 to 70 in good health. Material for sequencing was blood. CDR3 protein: CAISPQVLGSNEKLFF. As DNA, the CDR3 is TGTGCCATCAGTCCCCAGGTGTTGGGCTCAAATGAAAAACTGTTTTTT.